These T cell receptor beta chains were read from a single sample in a study of Tregs in tolerant kidney transplant recipients. The table came from immunoSEQ multiplex PCR; TCRdb's copy has only in-frame clones and leaves some out. This sample has fewer than 55,000 clones, with around 90% found just once. The sample in question was CD8+ T cells from blood (PBMCs), obtained 12 months after the transplant. Receptors originate from a human patient who received a combined kidney and bone marrow transplant. Some T cells may be provided by the graft donor. Both conserved end residues are part of each CDR3. D genes are given only for firm matches. Expanded clones are given a class, and other clones once, few, many or no size at all.

V gene	D gene	J gene	clone size	CDR3 protein	CDR3 DNA
TRBV7-9	.	TRBJ2-2	.	CASSFGGYTGELFF	TGTGCCAGCAGCTTTGGGGGCTACACCGGGGAGCTGTTTTTT
TRBV6-5	.	TRBJ1-5	.	CASSFLQGQPQHF	TGTGCCAGCAGTTTTCTCCAGGGTCAGCCCCAGCATTTT
TRBV2	TRBD2	TRBJ2-1	.	CASSDLAGYNEQFF	TGTGCCAGCAGTGACCTAGCGGGGTACAATGAGCAGTTCTTC
TRBV9	TRBD2	TRBJ2-3	.	CASSFSGGASDTQYF	TGTGCCAGCAGTTTTAGCGGGGGGGCCTCAGATACGCAGTATTTT
TRBV19	.	TRBJ2-7	.	CASRSDRLLSEQYF	TGTGCCAGTAGAAGTGACAGACTCCTCTCCGAGCAGTACTTC
TRBV4-3	.	TRBJ2-5	.	CASSQEDERGETQYF	TGCGCCAGCAGCCAAGAGGATGAAAGGGGAGAGACCCAGTACTTC
TRBV11-3	TRBD1	TRBJ1-2	.	CASSSLGQDGYTF	TGTGCCAGCAGCTCCCTCGGACAGGATGGCTACACCTTC
TRBV29-1	.	TRBJ1-2	.	CSVEYEASGYTF	TGCAGCGTTGAATATGAGGCGTCCGGCTACACCTTC
TRBV7-8	TRBD1	TRBJ1-1	.	CASRVEEGANTEAFF	TGTGCCAGCAGGGTGGAAGAGGGGGCTAACACTGAAGCTTTCTTT
TRBV27	.	TRBJ2-7	.	CASSATGSYEQYF	TGTGCCAGCAGTGCTACAGGGAGCTACGAGCAGTACTTC
TRBV30	TRBD1	TRBJ1-2	.	CAWSVQGTVYGYTF	TGTGCCTGGAGTGTACAAGGGACAGTATATGGCTACACCTTC
TRBV4-3	TRBD1	TRBJ1-4	.	CASRRRGQGTNEKLFF	TGCGCCAGTAGGCGAAGGGGGCAGGGGACTAATGAAAAACTGTTTTTT
TRBV7-9	.	TRBJ1-1	.	CASSLGVGVNTEAFF	TGTGCCAGCAGCTTAGGTGTCGGAGTCAACACTGAAGCTTTCTTT
TRBV19	.	TRBJ2-4	.	CASENRDLAKNIQYF	TGTGCCAGTGAAAACAGGGATCTAGCCAAAAACATTCAGTACTTC
TRBV13	.	TRBJ2-1	once	CASSLGALYNEQFF	TGTGCCAGCAGTCTGGGGGCCCTGTACAATGAGCAGTTCTTC
TRBV4-1	.	TRBJ2-5	.	CASSHSNVDPGGTQYF	TGCGCCAGCAGCCACTCAAACGTAGACCCCGGAGGGACCCAGTACTTC
TRBV30	TRBD1	TRBJ1-2	.	CAWGTGGREGYTF	TGTGCCTGGGGGACAGGGGGGCGCGAAGGCTACACCTTC
TRBV9	TRBD1	TRBJ2-5	.	CASSVSGTGIQETQYF	TGTGCCAGCAGCGTATCCGGGACAGGGATACAAGAGACCCAGTACTTC
TRBV2	.	TRBJ2-7	.	CASSRLGQGREQYF	TGTGCCAGCAGTCGACTAGGGCAAGGTCGCGAGCAGTACTTC
TRBV6-5	.	TRBJ2-1	.	CASRPTADWMDEQFF	TGTGCCAGCAGACCCACAGCGGACTGGATGGATGAGCAGTTCTTC
TRBV7-6	.	TRBJ2-2	.	CASSMSNTGELFF	TGTGCCAGCAGCATGTCTAACACCGGGGAGCTGTTTTTT
TRBV9	.	TRBJ1-2	.	CASSVTHHAGYTF	TGTGCCAGCAGCGTAACACACCACGCTGGCTACACCTTC
TRBV7-9	.	TRBJ2-7	.	CASSFSGVPYEQYF	TGTGCCAGCAGCTTTAGCGGAGTGCCTTACGAGCAGTACTTC
TRBV9	.	TRBJ2-7	.	CASSVSPRSHEQYF	TGTGCCAGCAGCGTATCCCCTAGGTCCCACGAGCAGTACTTC
TRBV7-9	.	TRBJ2-1	.	CASSPSPSGVLNEQFF	TGTGCCAGCAGCCCGTCCCCTTCGGGAGTCTTAAATGAGCAGTTCTTC
TRBV6-5	.	TRBJ2-5	.	CASSYSNGDGETQYF	TGTGCCAGCAGTTACTCGAACGGGGATGGAGAGACCCAGTACTTC
TRBV14	.	TRBJ2-7	.	CASSQETGSSYEQYF	TGTGCCAGCAGCCAAGAAACAGGGAGCTCCTACGAGCAGTACTTC
TRBV9	TRBD2	TRBJ2-7	.	CASSPYSGTPYEQYF	TGTGCCAGCAGCCCATATAGCGGGACCCCCTACGAGCAGTACTTC
TRBV7-9	.	TRBJ1-2	.	CASSPRVARGYTF	TGTGCCAGCAGCCCCCGGGTGGCAAGAGGCTACACCTTC
TRBV27	TRBD2	TRBJ2-1	.	CASRTGTTNEQFF	TGTGCCAGCAGGACCGGGACTACCAATGAGCAGTTCTTC
TRBV27	TRBD2	TRBJ2-1	.	CASSSQVSGNEQFF	TGTGCCAGCAGTTCCCAGGTTAGCGGGAATGAGCAGTTCTTC